Sequencing of this TCR beta chain was carried out in a study of CD8+ T cells in alopecia areata. Reverse transcribed after extraction, RNA yielded cDNA as the sequencing template. Clones were read by immunoSEQ multiplex PCR, and TCRdb kept only the in-frame ones, dropping some. The data hold 75,000 to 80,000 clones, with around 61% observed a single time. The CDR3 totals 14 residues. In germline, CDR1 is SGHNT, CDR2 YYREEE (reference sequence). V was shortened by 2 bases and J by 5 bases, with 13 bases between the two germline ends. Treatment given: oral pan-JAK inhibitor, 5-10 mg twice daily. The source is a human donor with alopecia areata. The chain combines TRBV5-4 with TRBJ1-2, with a tentative D call TRBD1 (6 bases). The sequencing here drew on CD8+ T cells sorted from blood, taken at week 24, from a patient treated with tofacitinib. The CDR3: CASSLRGGGYGYTF. The CDR3 nucleotides are TGTGCCAGCAGCTTAAGAGGAGGGGGATATGGCTACACCTTC.